This T cell receptor (beta chain) was observed in a study of cytomegalovirus exposure and HLA in healthy donors. Across the whole study: Around 190 million T cells yielded 120 million or so unique TCR beta sequences, as an earlier analysis found. Regarding the study as a whole: Later analysis showed TCR association rates varying by HLA locus, highest for DRB1 and lowest for HLA-C. In vitro experiments confirmed that a few CMV-associated chains were specific for CMV antigens.

This CDR3 contains 19 residues. With respect to this clone: The antigen remains undetermined.

Vbeta (60) and Jbeta (13) primers were used in the PCR. Measured with immunoSEQ multiplex PCR; TCRdb has only the in-frame clones, and not every one. The table records about 170,000 clones, roughly two thirds of them present only once. Sequencing input: PBMCs. This clonotype was sampled from a woman aged 18-29 years in good health and CMV-seropositive. The rearrangement links TRBV21-1 to TRBJ1-5. TRBV21-1 constitutes a pseudogene. The chain's CDR3 is CASSRRGRPGIYSNQPQHF. The CDR3 region has the DNA TGTGCCAGCAGCAGGCGTGGGAGACCCGGAATTTATAGCAATCAGCCCCAGCATTTT.